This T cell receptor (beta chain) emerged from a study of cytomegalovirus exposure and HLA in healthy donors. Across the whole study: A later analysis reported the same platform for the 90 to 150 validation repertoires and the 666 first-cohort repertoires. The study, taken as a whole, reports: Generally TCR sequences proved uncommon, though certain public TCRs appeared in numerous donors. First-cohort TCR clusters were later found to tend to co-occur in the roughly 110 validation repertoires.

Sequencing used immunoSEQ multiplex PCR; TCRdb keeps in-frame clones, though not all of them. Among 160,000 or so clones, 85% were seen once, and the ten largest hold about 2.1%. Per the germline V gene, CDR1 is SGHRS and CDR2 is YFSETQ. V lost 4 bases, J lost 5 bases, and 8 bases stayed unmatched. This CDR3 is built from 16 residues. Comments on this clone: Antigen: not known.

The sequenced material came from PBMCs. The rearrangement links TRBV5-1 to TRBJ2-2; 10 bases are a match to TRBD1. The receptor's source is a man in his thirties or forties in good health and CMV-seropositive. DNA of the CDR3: TGCGCCAGCAGCCCGGCTAGGACAGGGGGAACCGGGGAGCTGTTTTTT. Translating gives CASSPARTGGTGELFF.